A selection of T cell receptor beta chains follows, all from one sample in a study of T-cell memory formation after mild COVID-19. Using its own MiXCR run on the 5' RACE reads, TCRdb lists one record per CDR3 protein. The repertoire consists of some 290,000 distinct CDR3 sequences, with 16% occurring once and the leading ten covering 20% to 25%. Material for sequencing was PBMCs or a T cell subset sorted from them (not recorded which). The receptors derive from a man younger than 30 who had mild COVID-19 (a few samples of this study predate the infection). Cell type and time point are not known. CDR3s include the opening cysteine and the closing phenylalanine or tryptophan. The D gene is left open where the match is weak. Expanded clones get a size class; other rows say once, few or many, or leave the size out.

CDR3 DNA: TGCGCCAGCAGCAACGAACAGGGGTTGAACACTGAAGCTTTCTTT
CDR3 protein: CASSNEQGLNTEAFF
D gene: TRBD1
V gene: TRBV4-1
clone size: -
J gene: TRBJ1-1

CDR3 DNA: TGCAGCGTTGGGGGACGCAACTACGAGCAGTACTTC
CDR3 protein: CSVGGRNYEQYF
D gene: -
V gene: TRBV29-1
clone size: few
J gene: TRBJ2-7

CDR3 DNA: TGTGCCAGCAGCCTACCGGGACCGGACGTTGATGGCTACACCTTC
CDR3 protein: CASSLPGPDVDGYTF
D gene: -
V gene: TRBV4-2
clone size: -
J gene: TRBJ1-2

CDR3 DNA: TGCAGTGCTTGGACAGAGACTTACTATGGCTACACCTTC
CDR3 protein: CSAWTETYYGYTF
D gene: -
V gene: TRBV20-1
clone size: -
J gene: TRBJ1-2

CDR3 DNA: TGTGCCAGCAGTCCACAGTTTTCGGGCACAGATACGCAGTATTTT
CDR3 protein: CASSPQFSGTDTQYF
D gene: -
V gene: TRBV12-3/TRBV12-4
clone size: few
J gene: TRBJ2-3

CDR3 DNA: TGTGCCAGCAGTTTTCCGGGGGGGGAGGAGACCCAGTACTTC
CDR3 protein: CASSFPGGEETQYF
D gene: TRBD2
V gene: TRBV12-3/TRBV12-4
clone size: many
J gene: TRBJ2-5

CDR3 DNA: TGTGCCAGCAGCCAAGACAAGTTGAATGAGCAGTTCTTC
CDR3 protein: CASSQDKLNEQFF
D gene: -
V gene: TRBV4-2
clone size: few
J gene: TRBJ2-1

CDR3 DNA: TGTGCCAGCAGCTTAGGGGACAGGCTTGAATCACCCCTCCACTTT
CDR3 protein: CASSLGDRLESPLHF
D gene: TRBD1
V gene: TRBV7-2
clone size: -
J gene: TRBJ1-6

CDR3 DNA: TGCAGTGCTAGAGATCTCGACCACTTCAATGAGCAGTACTTC
CDR3 protein: CSARDLDHFNEQYF
D gene: -
V gene: TRBV20-1
clone size: -
J gene: TRBJ2-7

CDR3 DNA: TGTGCCACCAGTGAACAGGGTTTAGAGACCCAGTACTTC
CDR3 protein: CATSEQGLETQYF
D gene: -
V gene: TRBV24-1
clone size: few
J gene: TRBJ2-5

CDR3 DNA: TGTGCCAGTAGAGAGAGGACAGGGGGAAACAATCAGCCCCAGCATTTT
CDR3 protein: CASRERTGGNNQPQHF
D gene: TRBD1
V gene: TRBV19
clone size: -
J gene: TRBJ1-5

CDR3 DNA: TGTGCCAGCGGTGGCTTTAGCTCCTACAATGAGCAGTTCTTC
CDR3 protein: CASGGFSSYNEQFF
D gene: -
V gene: TRBV6-2/TRBV6-3
clone size: -
J gene: TRBJ2-1

CDR3 DNA: TGTGCCAGCAGTCCCCCGGCGGGGGGAAAGCAGTTCTTC
CDR3 protein: CASSPPAGGKQFF
D gene: TRBD2
V gene: TRBV6-5
clone size: -
J gene: TRBJ2-1

CDR3 DNA: TGTGCCACCAGTGATGCCGGGACAGGGGGGGGCACTGAAGCTTTCTTT
CDR3 protein: CATSDAGTGGGTEAFF
D gene: TRBD1
V gene: TRBV24-1
clone size: few
J gene: TRBJ1-1

CDR3 DNA: TGTGCCAGCAGCTTGACAGATTCTTATAGCAATCAGCCCCAGCATTTT
CDR3 protein: CASSLTDSYSNQPQHF
D gene: -
V gene: TRBV7-8
clone size: -
J gene: TRBJ1-5

CDR3 DNA: TGTGCCAGCACCTGGGGTACGGTCCGCACTGAAGCTTTCTTT
CDR3 protein: CASTWGTVRTEAFF
D gene: -
V gene: TRBV5-6
clone size: -
J gene: TRBJ1-1

CDR3 DNA: TGTGCCAGCAGCTTAACAGTGAGCTCCTACAATGAGCAGTTCTTC
CDR3 protein: CASSLTVSSYNEQFF
D gene: -
V gene: TRBV7-2
clone size: -
J gene: TRBJ2-1

CDR3 DNA: TGTGCCAGCAGCCCACCCGCGGGGGGGTTCTGGACCAAAAACATTCAGTACTTC
CDR3 protein: CASSPPAGGFWTKNIQYF
D gene: TRBD2
V gene: TRBV7-2
clone size: -
J gene: TRBJ2-4

CDR3 DNA: TGTGCCAGCTACTTATACGAGACCCAGTACTTC
CDR3 protein: CASYLYETQYF
D gene: -
V gene: TRBV2
clone size: -
J gene: TRBJ2-5

CDR3 DNA: TGTGCCAGCAGCTTAAAGGCGGGGGCCCGCACAGATACGCAGTATTTT
CDR3 protein: CASSLKAGARTDTQYF
D gene: -
V gene: TRBV7-2
clone size: -
J gene: TRBJ2-3

CDR3 DNA: TGTGCCAGCAGCTTAATCGGGCAGACACACACAGATACGCAGTATTTT
CDR3 protein: CASSLIGQTHTDTQYF
D gene: -
V gene: TRBV7-3
clone size: -
J gene: TRBJ2-3

CDR3 DNA: TGTGCCAGCAGAATAGATCCAGGGGAGAACAAAAACATTCAGTACTTC
CDR3 protein: CASRIDPGENKNIQYF
D gene: -
V gene: TRBV27
clone size: few
J gene: TRBJ2-4

CDR3 DNA: TGTGCCAGCAGTGAACTGGGCTACGAGCAGTACTTC
CDR3 protein: CASSELGYEQYF
D gene: -
V gene: TRBV6-1
clone size: few
J gene: TRBJ2-7

CDR3 DNA: TGCGCCAGCAGCTCGGGACAGGGGGCTGGAAACACCATATATTTT
CDR3 protein: CASSSGQGAGNTIYF
D gene: TRBD1
V gene: TRBV5-1
clone size: -
J gene: TRBJ1-3

CDR3 DNA: TGTGCCAGCTCATGGACGGCTAGCACAGATACGCAGTATTTT
CDR3 protein: CASSWTASTDTQYF
D gene: -
V gene: TRBV18
clone size: -
J gene: TRBJ2-3

CDR3 DNA: TGTGCCATCAGTAACCTTGCAACTAATGAAAAACTGTTTTTT
CDR3 protein: CAISNLATNEKLFF
D gene: -
V gene: TRBV10-3
clone size: few
J gene: TRBJ1-4

CDR3 DNA: TGTGCCAGCAGCGTAAAGGGGCCCCCCAACACTGAAGCTTTCTTT
CDR3 protein: CASSVKGPPNTEAFF
D gene: -
V gene: TRBV9
clone size: few
J gene: TRBJ1-1

CDR3 DNA: TGCGCCAGCAAGGTCGGGGGGGCATTTGAGCAGTTCTTC
CDR3 protein: CASKVGGAFEQFF
D gene: TRBD2
V gene: TRBV5-1
clone size: -
J gene: TRBJ2-1

CDR3 DNA: TGTGCCAGCAGGGTCGGCCGGGAAGAGACCCAGTACTTC
CDR3 protein: CASRVGREETQYF
D gene: -
V gene: TRBV2
clone size: -
J gene: TRBJ2-5

CDR3 DNA: TGTGCCAGCAGCTTAGACGGGTCGAGGTACACCTTC
CDR3 protein: CASSLDGSRYTF
D gene: -
V gene: TRBV7-9
clone size: -
J gene: TRBJ1-2

CDR3 DNA: TGTGCCAGCAGTTTTGCGAGTGTGTCGACGGTATATGGCTACACCTTC
CDR3 protein: CASSFASVSTVYGYTF
D gene: -
V gene: TRBV28
clone size: -
J gene: TRBJ1-2

CDR3 DNA: TGTGCCAGCAGCTTGGTATCCGGCACCTCCTACGAGCAGTACTTC
CDR3 protein: CASSLVSGTSYEQYF
D gene: -
V gene: TRBV5-5
clone size: -
J gene: TRBJ2-7

CDR3 DNA: TGTGCCAGCAGCTCCACTCTGGGGTTGGAGACCCAGTACTTC
CDR3 protein: CASSSTLGLETQYF
D gene: -
V gene: TRBV6-5
clone size: few
J gene: TRBJ2-5